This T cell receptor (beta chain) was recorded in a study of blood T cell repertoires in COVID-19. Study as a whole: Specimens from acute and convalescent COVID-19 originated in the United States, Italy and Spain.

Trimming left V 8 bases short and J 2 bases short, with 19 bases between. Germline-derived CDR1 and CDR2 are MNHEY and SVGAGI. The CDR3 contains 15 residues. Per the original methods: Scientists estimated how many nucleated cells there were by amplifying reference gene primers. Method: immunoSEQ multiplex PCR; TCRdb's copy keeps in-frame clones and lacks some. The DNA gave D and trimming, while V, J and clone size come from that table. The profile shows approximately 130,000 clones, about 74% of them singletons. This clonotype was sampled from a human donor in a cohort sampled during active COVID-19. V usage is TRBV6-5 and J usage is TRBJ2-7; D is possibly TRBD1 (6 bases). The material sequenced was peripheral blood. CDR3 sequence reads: CASRTRRTVAYEQYF. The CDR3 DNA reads TGTGCCAGCCGAACCCGACGGACAGTGGCCTACGAGCAGTACTTC.